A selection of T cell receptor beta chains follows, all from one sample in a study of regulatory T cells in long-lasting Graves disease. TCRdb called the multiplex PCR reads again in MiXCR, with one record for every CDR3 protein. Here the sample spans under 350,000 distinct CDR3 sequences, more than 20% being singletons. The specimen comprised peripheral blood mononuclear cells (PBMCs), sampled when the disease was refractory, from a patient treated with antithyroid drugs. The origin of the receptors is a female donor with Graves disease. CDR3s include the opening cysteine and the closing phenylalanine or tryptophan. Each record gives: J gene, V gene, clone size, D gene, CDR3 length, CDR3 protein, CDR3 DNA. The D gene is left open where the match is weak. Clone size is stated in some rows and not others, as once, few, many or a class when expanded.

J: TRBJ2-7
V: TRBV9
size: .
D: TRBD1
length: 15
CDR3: CASSLKDRGRYEQYF
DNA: TGTGCCAGCAGCTTAAAGGACAGGGGGCGATACGAGCAGTACTTC

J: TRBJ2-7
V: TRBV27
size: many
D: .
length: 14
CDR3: CASSVLARSYEQYF
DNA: TGTGCCAGCAGCGTTTTGGCCCGTTCCTACGAGCAGTACTTC

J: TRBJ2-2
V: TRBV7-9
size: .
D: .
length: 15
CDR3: CASSLVGPNAGELFF
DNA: TGTGCCAGCAGCTTAGTGGGACCGAACGCCGGGGAGCTGTTTTTT

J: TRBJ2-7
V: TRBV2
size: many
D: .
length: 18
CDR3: CASTVNPFYSGPASEQYF
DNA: TGTGCCAGCACAGTGAACCCTTTCTACTCCGGGCCGGCGAGCGAGCAGTACTTC

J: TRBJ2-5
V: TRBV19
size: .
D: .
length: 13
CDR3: CASSTTREETQYF
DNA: TGTGCCAGTAGTACAACTAGGGAGGAGACCCAGTACTTC

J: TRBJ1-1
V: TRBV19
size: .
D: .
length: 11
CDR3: CASTFWGEAFF
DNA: TGTGCCAGTACCTTTTGGGGTGAAGCTTTCTTT

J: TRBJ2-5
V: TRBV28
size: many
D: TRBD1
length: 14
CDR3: CASSLIGGQETQYF
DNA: TGTGCCAGCAGTTTAATAGGGGGCCAGGAGACCCAGTACTTC

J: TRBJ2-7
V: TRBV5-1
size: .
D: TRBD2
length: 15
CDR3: CASSLKAGGDYEQYF
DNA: TGCGCCAGCAGCTTGAAAGCGGGAGGTGACTACGAGCAGTACTTC

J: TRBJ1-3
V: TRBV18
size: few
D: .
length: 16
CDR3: CASSPPLGGIGNTIYF
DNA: TGTGCCAGCTCACCACCGTTAGGAGGGATTGGAAACACCATATATTTT

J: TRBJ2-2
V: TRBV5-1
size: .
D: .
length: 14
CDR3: CASWEGSNTGELFF
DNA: TGCGCCAGCTGGGAAGGTTCGAACACCGGGGAGCTGTTTTTT